This is a list of T cell receptor beta chains from one sample in a study of beta chain features in type 1 diabetes. TCRdb keeps only in-frame clones here, not all; method: immunoSEQ multiplex PCR. This table holds more than 300,000 clones, roughly 16% found once. The sequenced sample was naive CD4+ T cells from blood. The receptors derive from a woman aged 18-29 years in good health. CDR3s include the opening cysteine and the closing phenylalanine or tryptophan. D genes are given only for firm matches. Only some rows state a clone size, as once, few, many or a class for expanded clones.

CDR3 protein | CDR3 DNA | D gene | J gene | clone size | V gene
CASSPTNGQRYGYTF | TGCGCCAGCAGCCCGACTAACGGACAGAGATATGGCTACACCTTC | NA | TRBJ1-2 | NA | TRBV5-1
CATTGLAANNEQFF | TGTGCAACTACCGGGCTAGCGGCCAACAATGAGCAGTTCTTC | TRBD2 | TRBJ2-1 | few | TRBV25-1
CASSPESFSGELFF | TGTGCCAGCTCACCAGAATCTTTCAGCGGGGAGCTGTTTTTT | NA | TRBJ2-2 | few | TRBV18
CATSRPGLRQNEQFF | TGTGCCACCAGCAGACCGGGACTAAGGCAGAATGAGCAGTTCTTC | TRBD2 | TRBJ2-1 | few | TRBV15
CSVCRDRGLGAFF | TGCAGCGTATGCCGGGACAGGGGGCTAGGAGCTTTCTTT | TRBD1 | TRBJ1-1 | few | TRBV29-1
CSVTGTGFGSNQPQHF | TGCAGCGTCACCGGGACAGGGTTCGGGAGCAATCAGCCCCAGCATTTT | TRBD1 | TRBJ1-5 | NA | TRBV29-1
CAWSVNVIQETQYF | TGTGCCTGGAGTGTAAATGTCATTCAAGAGACCCAGTACTTC | NA | TRBJ2-5 | NA | TRBV30
CASSHPGQYKNIQYF | TGCGCCAGCAGCCACCCGGGACAGTACAAAAACATTCAGTACTTC | TRBD1 | TRBJ2-4 | few | TRBV4-1
CASSPNTGKETQYF | TGTGCCAGCAGCCCAAATACAGGGAAGGAGACCCAGTACTTC | NA | TRBJ2-5 | NA | TRBV5-6
CASSYLGGELFF | TGTGCCAGCAGTTACCTAGGAGGGGAGCTGTTTTTT | NA | TRBJ2-2 | NA | TRBV6-5
CASSPMTSGRSYNEQFF | TGTGCCAGCAGCCCTATGACTAGCGGGCGCTCCTACAATGAGCAGTTCTTC | TRBD2 | TRBJ2-1 | NA | TRBV7-2
CAWTRGSEQYF | TGTGCCTGGACTCGCGGGAGCGAGCAGTACTTC | TRBD2 | TRBJ2-7 | few | TRBV30
CASKYRDRGEQYF | TGTGCCAGCAAATACCGGGACAGGGGAGAGCAGTACTTC | TRBD1 | TRBJ2-7 | NA | TRBV6-5
CAWSVLRDTEAFF | TGTGCCTGGAGTGTTTTGAGGGACACTGAAGCTTTCTTT | NA | TRBJ1-1 | NA | TRBV30
CASSQGQGLMPSFRVHEQFF | TGCGCCAGCAGCCAAGGACAGGGGCTCATGCCTTCCTTTAGAGTCCATGAGCAGTTCTTC | TRBD1 | TRBJ2-1 | NA | TRBV4-1
CASSVQGAGQPQHF | TGTGCCAGCAGCGTACAGGGGGCTGGTCAGCCCCAGCATTTT | TRBD1 | TRBJ1-5 | few | TRBV7-6
CASSVGPGTGSTSGANVLTF | TGTGCCAGCAGCGTAGGCCCCGGGACAGGTTCGACCTCTGGGGCCAACGTCCTGACTTTC | TRBD1 | TRBJ2-6 | NA | TRBV9
CASSTHTGMWTGELFF | TGTGCCAGCAGCACCCACACAGGGATGTGGACCGGGGAGCTGTTTTTT | NA | TRBJ2-2 | few | TRBV7-2
CACTGGQKSQKETQYF | TGTGCCTGTACAGGGGGCCAGAAATCGCAGAAAGAGACCCAGTACTTC | TRBD1 | TRBJ2-5 | NA | TRBV30
CASSAGQGSLYTF | TGCGCCAGCAGCGCGGGACAGGGAAGTCTCTACACCTTC | TRBD1 | TRBJ1-2 | NA | TRBV5-1
CASSPLGTGATNEKLFF | TGTGCCAGCAGCCCCCTGGGCACAGGGGCAACTAATGAAAAACTGTTTTTT | TRBD1 | TRBJ1-4 | few | TRBV4-2
CAWTQSTIYNEQFF | TGTGCCTGGACCCAATCGACTATATACAATGAGCAGTTCTTC | NA | TRBJ2-1 | few | TRBV30
CAISERRVEGYTF | TGTGCCATCAGTGAGAGGAGGGTGGAGGGCTACACCTTC | NA | TRBJ1-2 | few | TRBV10-3
CAWCRLADTQYF | TGTGCCTGGTGTCGACTGGCAGATACGCAGTATTTT | NA | TRBJ2-3 | few | TRBV30
CASSLGQPGANVLTF | TGTGCTAGCAGCTTAGGACAGCCGGGGGCCAACGTCCTGACTTTC | NA | TRBJ2-6 | few | TRBV7-7
CASSYIAEYNEQFF | TGTGCCAGCAGTTACATAGCGGAATACAATGAGCAGTTCTTC | NA | TRBJ2-1 | few | TRBV6-5
CASSLRDRGTYNEQFF | TGTGCCAGCAGTCTCAGGGACAGGGGCACCTACAATGAGCAGTTCTTC | TRBD1 | TRBJ2-1 | few | TRBV7-9
CASSVRLAGGAGELFF | TGTGCCAGCAGCGTGAGACTAGCGGGAGGGGCCGGGGAGCTGTTTTTT | TRBD2 | TRBJ2-2 | few | TRBV9
CASSGGAYNEQFF | TGTGCCAGCAGCGGGGGAGCTTACAATGAGCAGTTCTTC | NA | TRBJ2-1 | few | TRBV9
CASSASGRSNEQFF | TGTGCCAGCAGTGCTAGCGGGAGATCAAATGAGCAGTTCTTC | TRBD2 | TRBJ2-1 | few | TRBV28
CAWTTNSYNTEAFF | TGTGCCTGGACTACCAACAGCTACAACACTGAAGCTTTCTTT | NA | TRBJ1-1 | few | TRBV30
CASSYGSGRTDTQYF | TGTGCCAGCAGTTACGGATCAGGCCGTACAGATACGCAGTATTTT | NA | TRBJ2-3 | NA | TRBV6-5
CASSLGGGGMYEQFF | TGTGCCAGCAGCTTAGGGGGCGGTGGTATGTATGAGCAGTTCTTC | NA | TRBJ2-1 | few | TRBV7-2
CASSYRGPVGNYGYTF | TGTGCCAGCAGTTACCGTGGTCCCGTCGGGAACTATGGCTACACCTTC | NA | TRBJ1-2 | NA | TRBV6-6
CASVLSGRTGELFF | TGTGCCAGCGTCCTTAGCGGGCGAACCGGGGAGCTGTTTTTT | TRBD2 | TRBJ2-2 | NA | TRBV7-9
CASSFPGQGRETQYF | TGTGCCAGCAGCTTCCCTGGACAGGGGAGGGAGACCCAGTACTTC | TRBD1 | TRBJ2-5 | few | TRBV13
CAWRAQGHQETQYF | TGTGCCTGGAGGGCACAGGGTCACCAAGAGACCCAGTACTTC | NA | TRBJ2-5 | NA | TRBV30
CASSLPVPDTQYF | TGTGCCAGCAGTTTACCAGTTCCAGATACGCAGTATTTT | NA | TRBJ2-3 | few | TRBV28